What follows are 14 T cell receptor beta chains derived from one specimen sequenced in a study of shared clonotypes between healthy human individuals (dated by TCRdb to the early 2020s). Receptors were amplified or captured by the immunoSEQ multiplex PCR assay. In TCRdb, the immuneACCESS table is reduced to in-frame sequences with V and J assigned. These tables do not hold every clone; where another copy was compared, an unresolved V gene accounts for under half, and the others remain unexplained. Counted in this sample were around 1,000,000 clones; roughly 80% of them appeared once. The ten largest clones take up 0.7% to 0.95% of the sample. Sequencing used memory CD4+ T cells from PBMCs. The cell subset or site tag for this specimen amounts to: CD45RA-negative fraction. The source of these receptors is a man aged 18 to 30 in good health. Some clones in this sample may be carry-over from other donors' samples.

The chain carries TRBV5-4 and TRBJ2-5; D assignment may be TRBD1 or TRBD2 (5 bases each). Per germline, CDR1 SGHNT and CDR2 YYREEE (reference sequence). This CDR3 has 15 residues. V was trimmed by 0 bases and J by 1 base, leaving 10 bases between them. The CDR3 DNA reads as TGTGCCAGCAGCTTGGTTGGGGGTATCCAAGAGACCCAGTACTTC. Amino acid sequence: CASSLVGGIQETQYF.

This chain links TRBV11-1 with TRBJ1-1; TRBD1 aligns across 10 bases. The V and J ends lost 1 base and 7 bases, in that order; junction bases with no gene match: 3. CDR3 length: 14 amino acids. Per the germline V gene, CDR1 is SGHAT and CDR2 is FQDESV (reference sequence). The CDR3 DNA sequence: TGTGCCAGCAGCTTAGGGGGACAGGGGATTGAAGCTTTCTTT. It specifies CASSLGGQGIEAFF.

The chain employs TRBV6-6 and TRBJ2-3; TRBD2 might be the D (5 bases). V was shortened by 6 bases and J by 5 bases, with 18 bases between the two germline ends. The germline V gene encodes CDR1 MNHNY and CDR2 SVGAGI (reference sequence). The CDR3 sequence is 15 residues long. The CDR3 region has the DNA TGTGCCAGCAGCCCCGACGGAACCCGGGGAGATACGCAGTATTTT. It yields the protein CASSPDGTRGDTQYF.

In nucleotides, the CDR3 is TGTGCCAGCCTCGAATCCCAGGGAGGGCTGTATTCACCCCTCCACTTT. The encoded protein is CASLESQGGLYSPLHF. This chain links TRBV28 with TRBJ1-6; a possible D gene is TRBD1 (5 bases). CDR3 length: 16 residues. With 8 bases removed from V and 8 bases from J, the gap between germline ends came to 22 bases. Germline V gives CDR1 MDHEN, CDR2 SYDVKM.

Here the CDR3 DNA reads TGCGCCAGCAGCCTAACGACTAGCGGGAGGTCACAAGAGACCCAGTACTTC. It is translated as CASSLTTSGRSQETQYF. The chain has TRBV5-1 and TRBJ2-5; 13 positions match TRBD2. Trimming cost V 4 bases and J 2 bases; bases outside gene matches: 8. CDR1 is SGHRS and CDR2 is YFSETQ in the germline V gene. The CDR3 is made up of 17 amino acids. Combining the CDR3 with reference TRBV5-1 and TRBJ2-5 gives the whole variable domain KAGVTQTPRYLIKTRGQQVTLSCSPISGHRSVSWYQQTPGQGLQFLFEYFSETQRNKGNFPGRFSGRQFSNSRSEMNVSTLELGDSALYLCASSLTTSGRSQETQYFGPGTRLLVL.

Turning to this clone: This may arise from a read error, as a much more abundant clone is one base away. The identical CDR3 is also encoded by other nucleotide sequences in the sample. This rearrangement joins TRBV7-6 to TRBJ2-5; D gene ambiguous. Germline CDR1 and CDR2: SGHVS and FNYEAQ. Trimming took off 1 base at V and 5 bases at J, with 5 bases between the two ends. This CDR3 has 12 amino acids. The CDR3 nucleotides are TGTGCCAGCAGCTTAGTGGGGGAGACCCAGTACTTC. Translation gives CASSLVGETQYF.

The J gene is TRBJ2-1, the V gene TRBV7-3; perhaps TRBD1 as D (6 bases). V shed 3 bases and J shed 4 bases, with 7 bases lying between them. CDR1 SGHTA and CDR2 FQGTGA come from the germline V gene. The CDR3 is made up of 13 amino acids. The CDR3 reads CASSFGQYNEQFF. CDR3 in DNA: TGTGCCAGCAGCTTCGGACAGTACAATGAGCAGTTCTTC.

The V call is TRBV18, the J call TRBJ1-2; D unresolved. The CDR3 contains 13 residues. V was clipped by 3 bases and J by 4 bases, with 9 bases between them. Per the germline V gene, CDR1 is KGHSH and CDR2 is LQKENI. In nucleotides, the CDR3 is TGTGCCAGCTCACCGTCCGGTGTCTATGGCTACACCTTC. It codes for CASSPSGVYGYTF.

This clone was observed many times. The chain joins TRBV28 to TRBJ2-6, with a tentative D call TRBD1 (6 bases). CDR1 is MDHEN, CDR2 SYDVKM, per germline. CDR3 length: 18 amino acids. Trimming cost V 6 bases and J 0 bases, with 18 bases left between them. CDR3 nucleotide sequence: TGTGCCAGCAGCCGCCAGGGGTATGGGCTCTCTGGGGCCAACGTCCTGACTTTC. Amino acids: CASSRQGYGLSGANVLTF.

This clone showed up just a few times. The rearrangement uses TRBV4-1 and TRBJ1-5; 7 bases are a match to TRBD1. This CDR3 has 16 amino acids. With 2 bases clipped from V and 5 bases from J, the junction kept 9 bases outside the gene matches. Looked up from germline, CDR1 is MGHRA and CDR2 is YSYEKL. CDR3 in DNA: TGCGCCAGCAGCCAAACACAACAGGGGCCTTATCAGCCCCAGCATTTT. Translation: CASSQTQQGPYQPQHF.

The chain is built from TRBV27 and TRBJ1-1; 9 bases match TRBD1. Unmatched junction bases numbered 6, after V lost 4 bases and J lost 3 bases. Germline assignment: CDR1 MNHEY and CDR2 SMNVEV (reference sequence). This CDR3 has 15 residues. The CDR3: CASSYRGPRDTEAFF. The CDR3 region has the DNA TGTGCCAGCAGTTACAGGGGGCCTCGGGACACTGAAGCTTTCTTT.

This chain links TRBV19 with TRBJ1-5; possible D gene TRBD1, 5 bases. Germline V gene lookup returns CDR1 LNHDA and CDR2 SQIVND (reference sequence). V was trimmed by 7 bases and J by 3 bases, leaving 13 bases between them. This CDR3 comprises 14 residues. The CDR3 coding sequence is TGTGCCAGTATAGCGGGGCCAAACAATCAGCCCCAGCATTTT. Its protein is CASIAGPNNQPQHF.

The V and J genes are TRBV5-1 and TRBJ2-5, with 7 nucleotides matching TRBD2. Germline CDR1 is SGHRS and CDR2 is YFSETQ. The CDR3 contains 15 residues. V trimming: 0 bases; J trimming: 3 bases; junction bases outside the gene matches: 5. As DNA, the CDR3 is TGCGCCAGCAGCTTGGTAGCGGGCGGAGAAGAGACCCAGTACTTC. Translating gives CASSLVAGGEETQYF.

This clone has a handful of counts. The genes are TRBV5-6 and TRBJ2-1, with 11 bases lining up with TRBD2. This CDR3 spans 18 amino acids. The V gene end was trimmed by 3 bases and the J gene end by 7 bases; junction bases not matched to a gene: 15. The V gene's germline CDR1 is SGHDT and CDR2 YYEEEE. The CDR3 here is CASSSYLGRLAGLNEQFF. CDR3 DNA sequence: TGTGCCAGCAGCTCCTATCTCGGAAGACTAGCGGGGTTGAATGAGCAGTTCTTC.